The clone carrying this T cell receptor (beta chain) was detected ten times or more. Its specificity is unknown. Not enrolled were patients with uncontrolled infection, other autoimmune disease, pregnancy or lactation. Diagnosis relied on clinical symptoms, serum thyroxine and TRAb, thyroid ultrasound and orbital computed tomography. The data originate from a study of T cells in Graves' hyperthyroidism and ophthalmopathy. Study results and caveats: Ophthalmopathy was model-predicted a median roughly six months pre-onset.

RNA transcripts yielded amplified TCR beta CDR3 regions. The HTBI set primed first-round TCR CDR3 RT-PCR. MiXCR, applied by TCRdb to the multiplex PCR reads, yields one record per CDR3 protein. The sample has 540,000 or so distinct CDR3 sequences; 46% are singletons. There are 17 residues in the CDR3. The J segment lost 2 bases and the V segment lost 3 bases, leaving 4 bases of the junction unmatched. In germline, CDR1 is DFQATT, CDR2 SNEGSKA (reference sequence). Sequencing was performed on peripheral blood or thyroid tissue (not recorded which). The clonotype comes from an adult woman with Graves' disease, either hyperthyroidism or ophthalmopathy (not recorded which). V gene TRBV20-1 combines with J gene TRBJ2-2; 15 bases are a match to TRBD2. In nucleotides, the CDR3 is TGCAGTGCTAGTAGGGGACTAGCGGGAGGAAACACCGGGGAGCTGTTTTTT. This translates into CSASRGLAGGNTGELFF.